This TCR beta chain was sequenced during a study of Ad26.COV2.S vaccination and SARS-CoV-2 variants. Study overall: A participant enrolled in the COV1001 Ad26.COV2.S trial arm provided the sample. In the study, Ad26.COV2.S was injected intramuscularly once, or twice 56 days apart. Study-level findings and limits: A substantial breadth of spike-specific CD8+ and CD4+ T cell responses after vaccination has been reported.

Here immunoSEQ multiplex PCR was the method, and the copy in TCRdb shows in-frame clones only, minus some. Here the sample spans approximately 420,000 clones, approximately 91% being singletons. Treatment of the sample: some 19 received Ad26.COV2.S at low or high dose, single or two shots; 5 received placebo; per-sample allocation not given. Repertoires come from day 63 after the first vaccine or placebo injection. This clone was detected only a few times. The antigen is unknown. At the DNA level, this CDR3 is encoded by other sequences in the same sample as well. In germline, CDR1 is DFQATT, CDR2 SNEGSKA (reference sequence). V lost 6 bases and J lost 4, with 7 bases in between. This CDR3 is 11 amino acids long.

The clonotype was recovered from a person aged 18-60 years who received the Ad26.COV2.S COVID-19 vaccine or a placebo. The chain joins TRBV20-1 to TRBJ1-3; no reliable D call. Sequencing was performed on peripheral blood, taken in a trial of Ad26.COV2.S vaccine versus placebo. This CDR3 is CSARTGNTIYF. The CDR3 nucleotides read TGCAGTGCCAGAACCGGAAACACCATATATTTT.